This TCR beta chain stems from a study of T cell responses to AZD1222 COVID-19 vaccine (dated by TCRdb to about 2021). A note on the overall study: A total of 233 trial participants underwent TCR sequencing, of whom around 200 received two doses of AZD1222 and some 25 received two doses of the MenACWY control vaccine. Trial participants were enrolled by age into 18-55, 56-69 and 70-plus year subgroups, with approximately 150, 30 and 60 TCR-sequenced participants respectively. What the research found in general, with its limitations: In the small 56-69-year group, the increase in depth fell short of significance, most likely because of low power. CD4 TCRs associated with the vaccine covered the entire spike protein, and the dominant responses were in regions 160-218 and 743-854. Most participants were white British and females outnumbered males, and the authors suggested that clonal diversity may have been underestimated. Because no samples from the day 14 peak response were available, repertoires could be characterized only after the peak T cell response. After two AZD1222 doses, spike-specific TCR breadth and depth were significantly higher than at day 0 and than in MenACWY recipients. Conclusions about previously exposed vaccinees were limited because only five to seven AZD1222 recipients were SARS-CoV-2 seropositive at baseline. Epitopes outside the regions mutated in the B.1.351 and B.1.1.7 variants were reportedly recognized by nearly half of the unique spike-specific TCRs.

As to this clone: The antigen this receptor binds is unknown. No quality values exist for individual bases; no much larger clone is one base distant.

The CDR3 regions of human TCRbeta chains were analyzed by immunosequencing. The authors' pipeline ran thus. TCRs in the repertoires were compared against a reference library of SARS-CoV-2-specific TCRs that had been generated with the MIRA antigen-specificity platform. Breadth meant the fraction of unique TCRs that were SARS-CoV-2-associated, whereas depth meant the fraction of total T cells that were SARS-CoV-2-associated. Each spike-specific TCR was assigned to its reactive spike region and to a CD4 or CD8 class using the MIRA data. Log10-transformed breadth and depth values were compared by one-way ANOVA with Sidak's multiple comparisons tests. TCRdb holds this immuneACCESS table with in-frame rearrangements only. Some clones are missing; in checked studies, unresolved V genes explain under half, and the rest has no known cause. That table supplies the V and J calls and clone size; D and trimming were determined from the DNA. This sample gives fewer than 55,000 clones in total; approximately 79% of them show up just once. The biggest ten clones account for more than 20% of the sample.

V ends up 3 bases short and J 9 bases short, with an unmatched junction base count of 4. The germline V gene encodes CDR1 KGHDR and CDR2 SFDVKD. The CDR3 has 14 amino acids, counting the end cysteine and phenylalanine. The CDR3 DNA has 42 bases and is translated from base 1. The sample's time point label, in plain terms: baseline before first vaccination. This specimen's treatment or condition label, interpreted: meningococcal conjugate vaccine given as trial control. Vaccinee samples came from UK trials COV001 and COV002, including a single-blind randomized controlled phase 2/3 trial of AZD1222 (ChAdOx1 nCoV-19) in healthy adults. For TCRbeta chain sequencing, PBMC samples were collected from trial participants at day 0 and at day 28 after the second dose.

Here the chain combines TRBV24-1 and TRBJ1-2, with 12 bases matching TRBD1. This sequence originates from an adult in good health. The specimen was peripheral blood, collected on day 0 of MenACWY control vaccination. The CDR3 protein sequence reads: CATSDGDRGRSYTF. At the DNA level, the sequence is TGTGCCACCAGTGATGGGGACAGGGGGCGAAGCTACACCTTC.